This T cell receptor (beta chain) was retrieved from a study of blood T cell repertoires in COVID-19. Sequencing used immunoSEQ multiplex PCR; TCRdb keeps in-frame clones, though not all of them. The sample has 80,000 or so clones; about nine tenths are singletons. V was trimmed by 5 bases and J by 8 bases, leaving 13 bases between them. This CDR3 has 13 amino acids. From germline, CDR1 is LNHDA and CDR2 SQIVND (reference sequence). The sample comprised peripheral blood. The rearrangement joins TRBV19 to TRBJ1-3; D is possibly TRBD1 (6 bases). This TCR was recovered from a human donor in a cohort sampled during active COVID-19. CDR3 DNA: TGTGCCAGTAGTTCCCGACAGGTGGACACCATATATTTT. It yields the protein CASSSRQVDTIYF.